This T cell receptor (beta chain) was recorded in a study of sequential checkpoint blockade in melanoma. Study-level information: Maintenance nivolumab came after either treatment sequence. Notes on the study in general: T-cell fraction and clonality followed PD-L1 and CD8+ counts, not mutational load.

The repertoire was sequenced with immunoSEQ multiplex PCR; TCRdb's copy has only in-frame clones and lacks some. The table records 1,000 to 1,500 clones, 20% to 25% of them present only once. Treatment specified: randomized to nivolumab then ipilimumab (arm A) or the reverse (arm B). J was trimmed by 1 base and V by 5 bases; bases with no gene match: 5. The CDR3 extends over 15 amino acids. Germline CDR1 and CDR2: SGHNT and YENEEA. Relative to its sample, this clone is medium-sized (0.01 to 0.1%). Its antigen is not identified. The TCR originated in a human donor with melanoma. The V gene is TRBV11-3, the J gene TRBJ1-2; 9 nucleotides match TRBD1. The specimen was tumor tissue (inferred from file names), collected from a patient given nivolumab and ipilimumab in sequence. The CDR3 DNA follows: TGTGCCAGCAGCCCGGAGACAGGGGGTAACTATGGCTACACCTTC. This encodes CASSPETGGNYGYTF.